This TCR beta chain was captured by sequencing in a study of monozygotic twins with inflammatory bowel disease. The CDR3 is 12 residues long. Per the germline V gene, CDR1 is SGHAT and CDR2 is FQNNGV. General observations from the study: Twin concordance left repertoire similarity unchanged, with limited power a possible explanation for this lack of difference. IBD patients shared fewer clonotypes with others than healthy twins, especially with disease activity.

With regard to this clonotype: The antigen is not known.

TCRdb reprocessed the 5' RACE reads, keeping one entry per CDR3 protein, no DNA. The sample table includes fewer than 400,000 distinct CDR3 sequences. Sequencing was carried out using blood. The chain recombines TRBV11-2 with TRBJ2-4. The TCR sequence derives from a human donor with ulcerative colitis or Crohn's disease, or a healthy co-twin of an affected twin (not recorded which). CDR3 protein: CASSLDSQIRYF.